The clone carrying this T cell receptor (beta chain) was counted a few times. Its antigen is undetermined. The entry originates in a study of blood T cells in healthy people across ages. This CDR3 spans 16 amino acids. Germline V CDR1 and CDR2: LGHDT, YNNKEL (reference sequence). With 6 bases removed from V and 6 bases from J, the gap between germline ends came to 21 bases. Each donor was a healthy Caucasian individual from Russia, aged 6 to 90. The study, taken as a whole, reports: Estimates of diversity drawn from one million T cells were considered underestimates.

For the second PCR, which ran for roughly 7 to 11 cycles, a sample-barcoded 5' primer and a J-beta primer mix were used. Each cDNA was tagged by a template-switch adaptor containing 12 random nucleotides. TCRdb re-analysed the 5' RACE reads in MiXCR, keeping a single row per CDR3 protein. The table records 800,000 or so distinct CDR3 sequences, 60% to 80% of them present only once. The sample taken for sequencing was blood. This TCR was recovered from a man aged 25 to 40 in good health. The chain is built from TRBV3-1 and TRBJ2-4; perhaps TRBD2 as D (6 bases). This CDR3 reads CASSRNWRDGLNIQYF. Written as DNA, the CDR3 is TGTGCCAGCAGTCGTAACTGGCGGGACGGGCTAAACATTCAGTACTTC.